These T cell receptor beta chains were read from a single sample in a study of a mutant IDH1 vaccine in newly diagnosed glioma. Their antigen targets remain unknown. Data came from immunoSEQ multiplex PCR; TCRdb stores just in-frame clones and leaves some out. There are under 40,000 clones in the sample; about 82% occur only once, and approximately 3.2% lies in the top ten. The sample in question was PBMCs, obtained from a glioma patient whose treatment included an IDH1 peptide vaccine. The receptors were sampled from a man in his forties or fifties with glioma. Some clones in this sample may be carry-over from other donors' samples. The CDR3 runs from the conserved cysteine through the conserved F or W. The order of the fields is J gene, D gene, clone size, V gene, CDR3 protein, CDR3 DNA. The D gene is left open where the match is weak. For some rows the clone size is stated as once, few or many, or as a class when expanded; others skip it.

TRBJ1-1 | - | - | TRBV6-1 | CASSLGHANTEAFF | TGTGCCAGCAGCCTCGGACACGCGAACACTGAAGCTTTCTTT
TRBJ1-5 | - | few | TRBV7-2 | CASSLGGNSNQPQHF | TGTGCCAGCAGCTTAGGAGGGAATAGCAATCAGCCCCAGCATTTT
TRBJ1-2 | - | - | TRBV7-8 | CASSFHPGQSYGYTF | TGTGCCAGCAGCTTTCACCCGGGACAAAGCTATGGCTACACCTTC
TRBJ1-6 | TRBD1 | - | TRBV19 | CASRGTGRDSPLHF | TGTGCCAGTAGGGGGACAGGGCGGGATTCACCCCTCCACTTT
TRBJ1-1 | - | once | TRBV19 | CASSPIIRDTEAFF | TGTGCCAGTAGCCCGATCATCAGGGACACTGAAGCTTTCTTT
TRBJ1-1 | - | - | TRBV5-1 | CASSEQTGNTEAFF | TGCGCCAGCAGCGAACAGACTGGGAACACTGAAGCTTTCTTT
TRBJ2-6 | - | - | TRBV5-1 | CASSRQASGANVLTF | TGCGCCAGCAGCCGACAAGCCTCTGGGGCCAACGTCCTGACTTTC
TRBJ2-7 | TRBD1 | - | TRBV5-1 | CASSPARGQGIHEQYF | TGCGCCAGCAGCCCCGCCAGGGGACAGGGGATCCACGAGCAGTACTTC
TRBJ2-2 | - | - | TRBV5-4 | CASSLGGPRKEGGELFF | TGTGCCAGCAGCTTGGGAGGTCCCAGGAAGGAGGGCGGGGAGCTGTTTTTT
TRBJ2-3 | TRBD2 | few | TRBV29-1 | CSVAGLAGALADTQYF | TGCAGCGTTGCGGGACTAGCGGGGGCCCTCGCAGATACGCAGTATTTT
TRBJ2-7 | - | few | TRBV7-9 | CASSPTVTEGEQYF | TGTGCCAGCAGCCCCACTGTTACGGAGGGGGAGCAGTACTTC
TRBJ2-7 | TRBD1 | - | TRBV27 | CASSLKQGGYEQYF | TGTGCCAGCAGTTTAAAACAGGGGGGCTACGAGCAGTACTTC
TRBJ2-4 | TRBD2 | - | TRBV2 | CASVASGALAKNIQYF | TGTGCCAGCGTGGCGAGCGGGGCACTAGCCAAAAACATTCAGTACTTC
TRBJ1-4 | TRBD1 | - | TRBV19 | CASTSGQGIEKLFF | TGTGCCAGTACATCGGGACAGGGAATTGAAAAACTGTTTTTT
TRBJ1-2 | - | few | TRBV30 | CAWSPTADGYTF | TGTGCCTGGAGCCCTACGGCGGATGGCTACACCTTC
TRBJ2-3 | - | - | TRBV9 | CASSVQRADTQYF | TGTGCCAGCAGCGTACAACGAGCAGATACGCAGTATTTT
TRBJ1-6 | - | - | TRBV10-2 | CASGGSTRGSPLHF | TGCGCCAGCGGGGGCTCTACGCGGGGTTCACCCCTCCACTTT
TRBJ1-1 | - | - | TRBV7-8 | CASSSGEGNTEAFF | TGTGCCAGCAGTTCCGGTGAGGGGAACACTGAAGCTTTCTTT
TRBJ2-2 | - | - | TRBV7-5 | CVRSISHLGGELFF | TGTGTCAGAAGCATCTCCCACCTGGGCGGGGAGCTGTTTTTT
TRBJ2-5 | - | - | TRBV6-6 | CASSYVWDFQETQYF | TGTGCCAGCAGTTACGTCTGGGACTTCCAAGAGACCCAGTACTTC
TRBJ1-2 | TRBD1 | - | TRBV5-1 | CASSDSGQGPFYGYTF | TGCGCCAGCAGCGATTCGGGACAGGGTCCCTTTTATGGCTACACCTTC
TRBJ2-2 | - | - | TRBV5-4 | CASSPIAGTGELFF | TGTGCCAGCAGCCCGATTGCGGGCACCGGGGAGCTGTTTTTT
TRBJ2-1 | - | - | TRBV10-1 | CASSESADNEQFF | TGCGCCAGCAGTGAGTCGGCGGACAATGAGCAGTTCTTC
TRBJ2-7 | TRBD2 | - | TRBV28 | CASRRGGSYEQYF | TGTGCCAGCAGGCGGGGGGGGTCCTACGAGCAGTACTTC
TRBJ2-3 | - | - | TRBV6-1 | CASSDRPLGPDTQYF | TGTGCCAGCAGTGATCGGCCCCTTGGCCCAGATACGCAGTATTTT
TRBJ1-2 | - | - | TRBV5-4 | CASSYPSYGYTF | TGTGCCAGCAGCTACCCGAGCTATGGCTACACCTTC
TRBJ1-1 | - | - | TRBV7-6 | CASSLASGTEAFF | TGTGCCAGCAGCTTAGCTTCCGGGACTGAAGCTTTCTTT
TRBJ2-2 | TRBD2 | - | TRBV9 | CASSLAGERGELFF | TGTGCCAGCAGCCTAGCGGGCGAGCGCGGGGAGCTGTTTTTT
TRBJ2-3 | - | - | TRBV7-6 | CASSLVGGRSTDTQYF | TGTGCCAGCAGCTTAGTTGGGGGGCGAAGCACAGATACGCAGTATTTT
TRBJ1-6 | TRBD1 | few | TRBV29-1 | CSVRTGDNSPLHF | TGCAGCGTAAGGACAGGGGATAATTCACCCCTCCACTTT
TRBJ2-7 | - | - | TRBV11-3 | CASSLSGGIIHEQYF | TGTGCCAGCAGCCTGAGTGGCGGCATTATCCACGAGCAGTACTTC
TRBJ1-5 | - | - | TRBV7-2 | CASSLYSGINQPQHF | TGTGCCAGCAGCTTATATTCGGGCATAAATCAGCCCCAGCATTTT
TRBJ2-1 | TRBD1 | - | TRBV6-6 | CASSHRGRFRNEQFF | TGTGCCAGCAGCCACAGGGGGCGATTTAGGAATGAGCAGTTCTTC
TRBJ1-2 | TRBD1 | - | TRBV7-9 | CASSWTGSNYGYTF | TGTGCCAGCAGCTGGACAGGTAGTAACTATGGCTACACCTTC
TRBJ1-2 | - | - | TRBV30 | CAWSVGAYGYTF | TGTGCCTGGAGTGTGGGGGCCTATGGCTACACCTTC
TRBJ1-1 | - | - | TRBV4-1 | CASSQVAATEAFF | TGCGCCAGCAGCCAAGTGGCAGCCACTGAAGCTTTCTTT
TRBJ2-1 | - | - | TRBV5-1 | CASSFTGDEQFF | TGCGCCAGCAGCTTTACAGGCGATGAGCAGTTCTTC
TRBJ2-5 | - | - | TRBV11-2 | CASSFGGQETQYF | TGTGCCAGCAGCTTTGGGGGGCAAGAGACCCAGTACTTC
TRBJ1-5 | - | - | TRBV5-1 | CASSPEGGSDQPQHF | TGCGCCAGCAGCCCAGAGGGAGGAAGCGATCAGCCCCAGCATTTT
TRBJ2-3 | - | - | TRBV5-1 | CASSLNGATDTQYF | TGCGCCAGCAGCTTGAACGGGGCCACAGATACGCAGTATTTT
TRBJ1-3 | TRBD1 | - | TRBV14 | CASSQNRGFGNTIYF | TGTGCCAGCAGCCAAAACAGGGGGTTCGGAAACACCATATATTTT
TRBJ1-3 | - | - | TRBV19 | CASSIAWRVGNTIYF | TGTGCCAGTAGTATAGCGTGGAGGGTCGGGAACACCATATATTTT
TRBJ1-2 | TRBD1 | - | TRBV5-8 | CASSFGQDYGYTF | TGTGCCAGCAGCTTCGGACAGGACTATGGCTACACCTTC
TRBJ2-3 | TRBD2 | - | TRBV7-9 | CASSPGGSRDTQYF | TGTGCCAGCAGTCCGGGGGGGTCAAGAGATACGCAGTATTTT
TRBJ2-3 | - | few | TRBV7-2 | CASSLVSGGDTQYF | TGTGCCAGCAGCTTAGTTTCTGGCGGTGATACGCAGTATTTT
TRBJ2-5 | TRBD2 | - | TRBV6-5 | CASSPTGGWTQYF | TGTGCCAGCAGTCCGACGGGAGGCTGGACCCAGTACTTC
TRBJ2-1 | - | once | TRBV5-1 | CASSLGPNNEQFF | TGCGCCAGCAGCTTGGGACCTAACAATGAGCAGTTCTTC
TRBJ2-7 | - | - | TRBV7-2 | CASSPSTGTLDF | TGTGCCAGCAGCCCATCCACCGGGACCCTGGACTTC
TRBJ2-2 | TRBD2 | few | TRBV10-1 | CASSIAGDTGELFF | TGCGCCAGCTCCATAGCGGGGGACACCGGGGAGCTGTTTTTT
TRBJ2-3 | - | - | TRBV6-5 | CASSYRTSTDTQYF | TGTGCCAGCAGTTACCGAACTAGCACAGATACGCAGTATTTT
TRBJ1-1 | - | - | TRBV28 | CASSLRGTEAFF | TGTGCCAGCAGTTTACGGGGCACTGAAGCTTTCTTT
TRBJ1-1 | TRBD1 | - | TRBV5-8 | CASSFAGGAGNAFF | TGTGCCAGCAGCTTTGCAGGGGGCGCGGGAAATGCTTTCTTT
TRBJ1-5 | - | - | TRBV6-1 | CASTLGGYSNQPQHF | TGTGCCAGCACCCTAGGGGGTTATAGCAATCAGCCCCAGCATTTT
TRBJ2-3 | TRBD2 | - | TRBV4-2 | CASSQGPLGGGAEDTQYF | TGTGCCAGCAGCCAAGGCCCATTAGGCGGGGGGGCGGAGGATACGCAGTATTTT
TRBJ2-7 | TRBD2 | - | TRBV5-1 | CASSPRTSGGHYEQYF | TGCGCCAGCAGCCCTAGGACTAGCGGGGGCCATTACGAGCAGTACTTC
TRBJ1-2 | - | - | TRBV2 | CASSVRMDSTF | TGTGCCAGCAGTGTGAGAATGGATTCCACCTTC
TRBJ2-5 | TRBD2 | - | TRBV7-8 | CASSFSGGAGETQYF | TGTGCCAGCAGCTTCAGCGGGGGGGCGGGAGAGACCCAGTACTTC
TRBJ2-7 | - | few | TRBV4-1 | CASSHGRNYYEQYF | TGCGCCAGCAGCCATGGGAGAAACTACTACGAGCAGTACTTC
TRBJ2-4 | - | - | TRBV7-2 | CASSLQGGLKLAKNIQYF | TGTGCCAGCAGCCTACAGGGGGGGTTGAAACTAGCCAAAAACATTCAGTACTTC
TRBJ2-3 | - | - | TRBV6-5 | CASRGGGDADTQYF | TGTGCCAGCCGGGGAGGGGGCGACGCAGATACGCAGTATTTT